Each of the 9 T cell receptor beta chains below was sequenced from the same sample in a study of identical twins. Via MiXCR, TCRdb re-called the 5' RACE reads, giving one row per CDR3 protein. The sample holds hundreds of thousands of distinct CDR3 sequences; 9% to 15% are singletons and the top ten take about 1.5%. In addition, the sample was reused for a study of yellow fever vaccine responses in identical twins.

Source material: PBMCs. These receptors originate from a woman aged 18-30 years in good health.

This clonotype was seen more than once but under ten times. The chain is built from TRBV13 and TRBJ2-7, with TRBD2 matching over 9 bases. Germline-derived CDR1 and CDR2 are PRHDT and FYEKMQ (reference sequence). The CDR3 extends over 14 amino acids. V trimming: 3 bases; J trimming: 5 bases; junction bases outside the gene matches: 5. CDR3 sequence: CASSLFAGGHEQYF. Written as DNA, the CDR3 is TGTGCCAGCAGCTTGTTTGCGGGAGGGCACGAGCAGTACTTC.

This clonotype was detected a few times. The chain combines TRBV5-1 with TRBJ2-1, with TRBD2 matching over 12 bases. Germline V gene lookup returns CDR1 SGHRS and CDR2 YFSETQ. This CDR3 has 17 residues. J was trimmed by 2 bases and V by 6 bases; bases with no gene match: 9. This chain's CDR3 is CASKTSGSSRAYNEQFF. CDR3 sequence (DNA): TGCGCCAGCAAGACTAGCGGGAGTTCCAGGGCCTACAATGAGCAGTTCTTC.

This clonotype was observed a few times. The DNA of the CDR3 is TGCAGTGCTCGGGACAGCAGTAGCACAGATACGCAGTATTTT. Translation: CSARDSSSTDTQYF. The rearrangement joins TRBV20-1 to TRBJ2-3; the match to TRBD1 covers 7 bases. Germline assignment: CDR1 DFQATT and CDR2 SNEGSKA (reference sequence). V was pared by 5 bases and J by 0 bases, with 5 bases of the junction left unmatched. The CDR3 is made up of 14 amino acids.

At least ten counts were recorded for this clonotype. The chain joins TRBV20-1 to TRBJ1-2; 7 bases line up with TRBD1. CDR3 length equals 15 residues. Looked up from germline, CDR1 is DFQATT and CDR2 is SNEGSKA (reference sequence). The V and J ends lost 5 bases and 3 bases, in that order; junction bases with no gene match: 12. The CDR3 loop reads CSAQGTVKNHYGYTF. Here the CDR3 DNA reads TGCAGTGCTCAAGGGACAGTAAAGAACCACTATGGCTACACCTTC.

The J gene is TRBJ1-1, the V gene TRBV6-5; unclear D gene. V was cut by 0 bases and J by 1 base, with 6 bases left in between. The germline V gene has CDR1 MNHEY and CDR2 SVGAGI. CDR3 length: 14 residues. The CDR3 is CASSYSAENTEAFF. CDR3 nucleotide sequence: TGTGCCAGCAGTTACTCAGCAGAGAACACTGAAGCTTTCTTT.

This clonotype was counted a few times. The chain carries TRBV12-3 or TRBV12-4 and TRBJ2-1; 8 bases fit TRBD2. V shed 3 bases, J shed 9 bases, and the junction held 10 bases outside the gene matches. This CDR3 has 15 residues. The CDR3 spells CASSLMTSESREQFF. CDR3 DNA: TGTGCCAGCAGTTTGATGACTAGCGAGTCCCGTGAGCAGTTCTTC.

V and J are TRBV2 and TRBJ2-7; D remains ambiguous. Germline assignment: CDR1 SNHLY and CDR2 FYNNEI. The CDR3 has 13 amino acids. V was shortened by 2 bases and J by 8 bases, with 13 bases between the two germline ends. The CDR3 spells CASSEIVQGKQYV. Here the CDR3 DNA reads TGTGCCAGCAGTGAAATAGTCCAAGGCAAGCAGTACGTC.

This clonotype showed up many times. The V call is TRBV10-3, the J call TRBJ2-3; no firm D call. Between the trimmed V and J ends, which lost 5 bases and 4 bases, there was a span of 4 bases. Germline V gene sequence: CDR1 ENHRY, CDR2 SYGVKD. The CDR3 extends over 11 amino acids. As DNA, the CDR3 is TGTGCCATCAGTACCGCAGATACGCAGTATTTT. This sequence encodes CAISTADTQYF.

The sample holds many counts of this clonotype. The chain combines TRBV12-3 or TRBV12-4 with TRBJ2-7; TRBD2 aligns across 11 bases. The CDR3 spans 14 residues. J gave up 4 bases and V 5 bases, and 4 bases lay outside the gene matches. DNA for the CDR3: TGTGCCAGCAGTGCTAGCGGGAGGTCGTACGAGCAGTACTTC. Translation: CASSASGRSYEQYF.